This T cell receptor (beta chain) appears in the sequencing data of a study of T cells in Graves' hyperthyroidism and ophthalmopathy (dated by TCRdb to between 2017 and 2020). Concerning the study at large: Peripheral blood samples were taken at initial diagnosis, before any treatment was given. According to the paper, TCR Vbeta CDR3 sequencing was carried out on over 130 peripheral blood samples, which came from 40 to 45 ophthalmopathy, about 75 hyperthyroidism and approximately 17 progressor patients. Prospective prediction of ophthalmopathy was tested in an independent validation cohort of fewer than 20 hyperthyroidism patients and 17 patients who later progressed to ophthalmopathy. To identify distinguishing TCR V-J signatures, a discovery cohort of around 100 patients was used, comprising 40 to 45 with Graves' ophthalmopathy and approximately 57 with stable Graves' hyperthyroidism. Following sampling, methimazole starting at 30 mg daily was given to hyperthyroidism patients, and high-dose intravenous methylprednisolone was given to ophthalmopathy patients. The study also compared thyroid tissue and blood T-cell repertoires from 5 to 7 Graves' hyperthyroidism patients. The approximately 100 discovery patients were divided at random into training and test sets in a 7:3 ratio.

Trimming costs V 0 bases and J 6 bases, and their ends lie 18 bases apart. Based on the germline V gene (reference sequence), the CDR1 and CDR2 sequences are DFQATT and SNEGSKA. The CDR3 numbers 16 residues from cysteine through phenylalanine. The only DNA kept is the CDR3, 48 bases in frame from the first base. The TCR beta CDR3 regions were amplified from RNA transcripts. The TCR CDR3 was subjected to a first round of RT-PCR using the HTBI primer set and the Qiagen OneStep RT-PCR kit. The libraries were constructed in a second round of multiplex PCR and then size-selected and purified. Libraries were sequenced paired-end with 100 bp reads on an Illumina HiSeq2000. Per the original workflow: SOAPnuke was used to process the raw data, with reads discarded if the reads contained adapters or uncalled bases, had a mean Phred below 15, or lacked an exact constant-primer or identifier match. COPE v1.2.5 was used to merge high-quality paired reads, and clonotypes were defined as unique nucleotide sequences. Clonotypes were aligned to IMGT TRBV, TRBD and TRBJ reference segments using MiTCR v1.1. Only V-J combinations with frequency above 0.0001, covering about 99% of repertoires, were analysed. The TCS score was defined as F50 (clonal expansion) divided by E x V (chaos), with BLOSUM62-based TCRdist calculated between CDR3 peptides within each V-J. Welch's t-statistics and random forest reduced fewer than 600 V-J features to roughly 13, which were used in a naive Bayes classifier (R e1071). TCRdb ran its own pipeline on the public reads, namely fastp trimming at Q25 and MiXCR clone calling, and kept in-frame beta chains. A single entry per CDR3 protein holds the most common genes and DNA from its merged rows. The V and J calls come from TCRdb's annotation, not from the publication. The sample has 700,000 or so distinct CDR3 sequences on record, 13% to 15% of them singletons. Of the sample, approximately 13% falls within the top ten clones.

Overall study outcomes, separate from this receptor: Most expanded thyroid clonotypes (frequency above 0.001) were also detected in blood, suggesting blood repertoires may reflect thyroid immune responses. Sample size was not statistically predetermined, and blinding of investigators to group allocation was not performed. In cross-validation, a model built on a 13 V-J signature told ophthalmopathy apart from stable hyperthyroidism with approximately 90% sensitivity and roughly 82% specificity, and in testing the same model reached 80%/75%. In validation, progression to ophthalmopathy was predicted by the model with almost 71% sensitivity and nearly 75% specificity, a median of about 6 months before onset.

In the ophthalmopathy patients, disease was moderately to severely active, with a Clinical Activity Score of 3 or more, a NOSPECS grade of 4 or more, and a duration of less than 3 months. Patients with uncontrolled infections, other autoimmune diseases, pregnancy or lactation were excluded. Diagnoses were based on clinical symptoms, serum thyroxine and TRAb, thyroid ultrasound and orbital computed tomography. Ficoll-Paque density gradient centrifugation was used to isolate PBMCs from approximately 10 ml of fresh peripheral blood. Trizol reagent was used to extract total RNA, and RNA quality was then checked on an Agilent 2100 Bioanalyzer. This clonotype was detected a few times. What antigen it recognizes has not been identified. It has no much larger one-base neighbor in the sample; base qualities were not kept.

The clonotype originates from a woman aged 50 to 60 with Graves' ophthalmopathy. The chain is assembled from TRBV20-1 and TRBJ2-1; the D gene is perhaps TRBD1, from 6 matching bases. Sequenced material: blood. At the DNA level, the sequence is TGCAGTGCTAGAGATTTTCGCAGGGGAGTTCTCAATGAGCAGTTCTTC. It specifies CSARDFRRGVLNEQFF.